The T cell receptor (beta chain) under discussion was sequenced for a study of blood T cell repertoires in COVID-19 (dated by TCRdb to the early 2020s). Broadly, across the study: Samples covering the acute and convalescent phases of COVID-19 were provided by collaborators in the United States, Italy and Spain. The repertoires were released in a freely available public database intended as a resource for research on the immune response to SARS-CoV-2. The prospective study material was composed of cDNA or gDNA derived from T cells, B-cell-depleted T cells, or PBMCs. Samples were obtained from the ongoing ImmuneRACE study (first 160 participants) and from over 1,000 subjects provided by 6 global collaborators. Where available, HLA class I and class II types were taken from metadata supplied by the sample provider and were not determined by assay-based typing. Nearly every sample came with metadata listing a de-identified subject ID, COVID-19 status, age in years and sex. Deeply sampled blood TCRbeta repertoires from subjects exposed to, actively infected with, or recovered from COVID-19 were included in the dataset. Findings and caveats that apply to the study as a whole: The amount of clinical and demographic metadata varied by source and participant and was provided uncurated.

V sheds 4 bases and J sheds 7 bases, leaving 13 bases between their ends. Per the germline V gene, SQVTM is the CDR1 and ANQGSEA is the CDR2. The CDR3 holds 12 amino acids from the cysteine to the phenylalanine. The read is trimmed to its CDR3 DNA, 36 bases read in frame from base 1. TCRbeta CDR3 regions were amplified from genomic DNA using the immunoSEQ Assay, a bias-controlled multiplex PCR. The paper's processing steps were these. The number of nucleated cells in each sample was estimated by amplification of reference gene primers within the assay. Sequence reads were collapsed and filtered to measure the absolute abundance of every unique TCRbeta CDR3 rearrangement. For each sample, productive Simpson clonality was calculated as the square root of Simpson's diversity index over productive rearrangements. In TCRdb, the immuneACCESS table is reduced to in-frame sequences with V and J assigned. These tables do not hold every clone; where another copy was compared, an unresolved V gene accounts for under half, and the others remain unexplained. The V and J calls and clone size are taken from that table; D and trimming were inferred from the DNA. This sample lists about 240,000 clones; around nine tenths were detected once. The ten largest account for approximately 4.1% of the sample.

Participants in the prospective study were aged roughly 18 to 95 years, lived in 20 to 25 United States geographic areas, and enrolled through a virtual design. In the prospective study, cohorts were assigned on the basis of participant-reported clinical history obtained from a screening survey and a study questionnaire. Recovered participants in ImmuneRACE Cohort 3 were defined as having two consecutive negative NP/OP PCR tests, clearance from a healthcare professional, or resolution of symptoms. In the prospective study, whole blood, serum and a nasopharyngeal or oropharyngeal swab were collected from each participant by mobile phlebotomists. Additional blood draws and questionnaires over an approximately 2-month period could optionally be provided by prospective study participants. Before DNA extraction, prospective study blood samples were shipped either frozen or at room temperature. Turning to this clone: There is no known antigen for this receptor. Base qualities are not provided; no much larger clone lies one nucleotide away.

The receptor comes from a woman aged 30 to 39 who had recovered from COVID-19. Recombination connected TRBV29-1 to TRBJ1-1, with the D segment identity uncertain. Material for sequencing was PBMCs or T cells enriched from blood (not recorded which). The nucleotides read TGCAGCGTTGTGGGGAGGCAGGTTGAAGCTTTCTTT. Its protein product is CSVVGRQVEAFF.